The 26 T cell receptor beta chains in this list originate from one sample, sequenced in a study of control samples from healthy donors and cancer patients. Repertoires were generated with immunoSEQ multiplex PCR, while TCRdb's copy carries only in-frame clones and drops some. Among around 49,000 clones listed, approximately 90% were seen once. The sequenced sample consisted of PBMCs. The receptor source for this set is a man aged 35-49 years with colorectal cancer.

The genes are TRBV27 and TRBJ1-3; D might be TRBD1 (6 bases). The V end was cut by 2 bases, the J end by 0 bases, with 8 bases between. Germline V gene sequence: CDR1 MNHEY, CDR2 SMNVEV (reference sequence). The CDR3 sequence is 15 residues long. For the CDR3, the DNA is TGTGCCAGCAGTTTAAGGGGACACTCTGGAAACACCATATATTTT. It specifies CASSLRGHSGNTIYF.

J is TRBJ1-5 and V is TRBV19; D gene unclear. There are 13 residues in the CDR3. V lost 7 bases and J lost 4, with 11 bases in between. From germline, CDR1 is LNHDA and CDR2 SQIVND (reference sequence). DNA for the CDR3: TGTGCCAGTAAGAGAGACCCTAATCAGCCCCAGCATTTT. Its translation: CASKRDPNQPQHF.

The CDR3 nucleotides are TGTGCCAGCAGCCTTCTTGGGACAGGGATAGGGGAGCAGTACTTC. This translates into CASSLLGTGIGEQYF. The V and J genes are TRBV27 and TRBJ2-7; 9 nucleotides agree with TRBD1. The CDR3 contains 15 residues. CDR1 and CDR2 from the germline V gene are MNHEY and SMNVEV (reference sequence). Trimming cost V 6 bases and J 7 bases; bases outside gene matches: 13.

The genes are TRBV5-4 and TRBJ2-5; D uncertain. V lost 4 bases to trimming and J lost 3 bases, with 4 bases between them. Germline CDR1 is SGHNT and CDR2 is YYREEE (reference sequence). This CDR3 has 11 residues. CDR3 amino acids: CASSVEETQYF. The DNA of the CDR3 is TGTGCCAGCAGCGTTGAAGAGACCCAGTACTTC.

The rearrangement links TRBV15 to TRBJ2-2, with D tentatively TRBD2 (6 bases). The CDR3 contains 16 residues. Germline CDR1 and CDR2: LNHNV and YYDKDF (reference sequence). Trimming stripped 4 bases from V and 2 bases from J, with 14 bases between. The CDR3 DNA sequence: TGTGCCACCAGCATACTGTGGACTACAAACACCGGGGAGCTGTTTTTT. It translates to CATSILWTTNTGELFF.

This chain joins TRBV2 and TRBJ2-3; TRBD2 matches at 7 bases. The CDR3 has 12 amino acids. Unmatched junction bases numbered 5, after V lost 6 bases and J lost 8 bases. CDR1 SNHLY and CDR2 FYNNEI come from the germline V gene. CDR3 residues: CASRVGEGTQYF. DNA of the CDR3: TGTGCCAGCAGGGTCGGGGAGGGTACGCAGTATTTT.

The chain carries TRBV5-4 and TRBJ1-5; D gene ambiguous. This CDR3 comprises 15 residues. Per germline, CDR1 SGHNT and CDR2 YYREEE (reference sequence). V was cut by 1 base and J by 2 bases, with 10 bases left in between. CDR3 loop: CASSLNGQGNQPQHF. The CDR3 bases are TGTGCCAGCAGCTTGAACGGTCAGGGCAATCAGCCCCAGCATTTT.

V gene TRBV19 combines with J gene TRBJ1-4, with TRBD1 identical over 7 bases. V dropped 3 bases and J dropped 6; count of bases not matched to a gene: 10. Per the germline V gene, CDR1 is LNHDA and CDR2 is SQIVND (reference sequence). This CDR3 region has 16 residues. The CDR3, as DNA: TGTGCCAGTAGTATTGCGGGACAGAGGTATGATGAAAAACTGTTTTTT. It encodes CASSIAGQRYDEKLFF.

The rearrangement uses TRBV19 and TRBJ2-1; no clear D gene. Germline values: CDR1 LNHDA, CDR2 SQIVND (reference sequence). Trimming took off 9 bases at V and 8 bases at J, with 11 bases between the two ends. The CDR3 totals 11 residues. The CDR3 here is CASALMDEQFF. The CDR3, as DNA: TGTGCCAGCGCTTTGATGGATGAGCAGTTCTTC.

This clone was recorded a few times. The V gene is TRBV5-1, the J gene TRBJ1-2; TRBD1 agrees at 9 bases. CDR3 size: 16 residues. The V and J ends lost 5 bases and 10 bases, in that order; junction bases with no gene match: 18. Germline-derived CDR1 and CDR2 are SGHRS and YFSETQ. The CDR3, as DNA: TGCGCCAGCAGTCCGGAGCTGGGACAGGGACCCATGCCCTACACCTTC. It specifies CASSPELGQGPMPYTF. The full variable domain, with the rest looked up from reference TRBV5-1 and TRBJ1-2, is KAGVTQTPRYLIKTRGQQVTLSCSPISGHRSVSWYQQTPGQGLQFLFEYFSETQRNKGNFPGRFSGRQFSNSRSEMNVSTLELGDSALYLCASSPELGQGPMPYTFGSGTRLTVV.

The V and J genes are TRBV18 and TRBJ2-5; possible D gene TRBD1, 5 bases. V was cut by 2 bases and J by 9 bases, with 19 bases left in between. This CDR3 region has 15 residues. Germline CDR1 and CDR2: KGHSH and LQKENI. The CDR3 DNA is TGTGCCAGCTCACCAGGTGGGGCCCGTTCTGGGCCCCAGTACTTC. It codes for CASSPGGARSGPQYF.

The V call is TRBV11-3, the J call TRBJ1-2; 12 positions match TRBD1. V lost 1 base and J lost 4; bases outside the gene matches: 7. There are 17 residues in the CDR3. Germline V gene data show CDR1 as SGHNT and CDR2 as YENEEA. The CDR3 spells CASSLGGQGAVGYGYTF. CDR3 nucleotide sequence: TGTGCCAGCAGCTTAGGGGGACAGGGGGCCGTCGGCTATGGCTACACCTTC.

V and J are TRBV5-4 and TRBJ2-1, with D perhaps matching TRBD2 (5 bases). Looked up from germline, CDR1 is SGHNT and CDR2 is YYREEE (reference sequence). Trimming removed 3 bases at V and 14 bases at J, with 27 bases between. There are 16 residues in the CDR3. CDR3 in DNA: TGTGCCAGCAGCTCTTTTTCCGGCCTAGCAGTGGGTGCGGAGTTCTTC. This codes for CASSSFSGLAVGAEFF.

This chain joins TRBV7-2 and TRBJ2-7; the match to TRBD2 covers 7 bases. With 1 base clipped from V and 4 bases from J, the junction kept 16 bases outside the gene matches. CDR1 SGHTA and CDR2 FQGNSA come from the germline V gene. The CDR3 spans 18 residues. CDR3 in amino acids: CASSLGRLADRRVYEQYF. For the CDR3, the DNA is TGTGCCAGCAGCTTAGGTCGTCTAGCGGATAGACGGGTGTACGAGCAGTACTTC. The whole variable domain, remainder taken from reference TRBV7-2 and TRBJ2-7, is GAGVSQSPSNKVTEKGKDVELRCDPISGHTALYWYRQSLGQGLEFLIYFQGNSAPDKSGLPSDRFSAERTGGSVSTLTIQRTQQEDSAVYLCASSLGRLADRRVYEQYFGPGTRLTVT.

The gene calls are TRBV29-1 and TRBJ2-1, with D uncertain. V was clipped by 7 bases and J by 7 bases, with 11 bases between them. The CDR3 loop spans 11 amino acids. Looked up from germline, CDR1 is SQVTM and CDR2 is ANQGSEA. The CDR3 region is CSARLKNEQFF. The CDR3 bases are TGCAGCGCCCGGCTTAAGAATGAGCAGTTCTTC.

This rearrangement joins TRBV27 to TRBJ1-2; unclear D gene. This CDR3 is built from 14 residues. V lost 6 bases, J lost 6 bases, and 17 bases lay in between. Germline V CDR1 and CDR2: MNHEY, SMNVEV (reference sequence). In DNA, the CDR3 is TGTGCCAGCAGCAGCGTCAGTCGCATCGATGGCTACACCTTC. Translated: CASSSVSRIDGYTF.

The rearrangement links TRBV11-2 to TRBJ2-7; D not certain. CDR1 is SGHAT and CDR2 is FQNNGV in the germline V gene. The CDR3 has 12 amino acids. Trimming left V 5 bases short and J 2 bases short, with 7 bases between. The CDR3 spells CASSPTTYEQYF. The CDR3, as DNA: TGTGCCAGCAGCCCTACAACCTACGAGCAGTACTTC.

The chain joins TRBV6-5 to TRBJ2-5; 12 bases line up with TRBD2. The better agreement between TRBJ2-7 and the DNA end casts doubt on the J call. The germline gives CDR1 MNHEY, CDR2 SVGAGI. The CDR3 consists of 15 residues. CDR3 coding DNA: TGTGCCAGCAGATCGACTAGCGGGAGCTCCTACGAGCAGTACTTC. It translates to CASRSTSGSSYEQYF.

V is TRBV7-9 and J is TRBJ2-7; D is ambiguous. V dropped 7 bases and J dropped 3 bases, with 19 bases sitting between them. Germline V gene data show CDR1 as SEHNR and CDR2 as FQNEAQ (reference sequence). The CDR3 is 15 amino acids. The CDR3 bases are TGTGCCAGCATTCCCGACATCGGCATCTTCTACGAGCAGTACTTC. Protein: CASIPDIGIFYEQYF. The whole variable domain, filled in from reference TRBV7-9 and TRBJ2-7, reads DTGVSQNPRHKITKRGQNVTFRCDPISEHNRLYWYRQTLGQGPEFLTYFQNEAQLEKSRLLSDRFSAERPKGSFSTLEIQRTEQGDSAMYLCASIPDIGIFYEQYFGPGTRLTVT.

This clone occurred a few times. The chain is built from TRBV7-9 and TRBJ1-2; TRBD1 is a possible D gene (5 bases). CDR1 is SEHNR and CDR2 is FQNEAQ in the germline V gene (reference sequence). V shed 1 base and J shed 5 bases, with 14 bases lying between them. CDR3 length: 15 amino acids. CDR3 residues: CASSLVLGGRYGYTF. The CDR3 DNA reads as TGTGCCAGCAGCTTAGTCTTGGGGGGTAGATATGGCTACACCTTC.

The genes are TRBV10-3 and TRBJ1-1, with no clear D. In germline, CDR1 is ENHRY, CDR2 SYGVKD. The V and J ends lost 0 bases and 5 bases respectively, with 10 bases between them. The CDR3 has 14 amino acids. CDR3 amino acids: CAISESERGTEAFF. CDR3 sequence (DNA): TGTGCCATCAGTGAGTCCGAGAGAGGGACTGAAGCTTTCTTT.

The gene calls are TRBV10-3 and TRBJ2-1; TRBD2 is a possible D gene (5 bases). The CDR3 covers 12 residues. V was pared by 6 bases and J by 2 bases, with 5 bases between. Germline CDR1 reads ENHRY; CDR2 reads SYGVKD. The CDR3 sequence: CAISGTYNEQFF. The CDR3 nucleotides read TGTGCCATCAGCGGGACCTACAATGAGCAGTTCTTC.

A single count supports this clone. The CDR3 spells CASSSRGTGGEQYF. CDR3 sequence (DNA): TGTGCCAGCAGCTCCCGGGGGACAGGGGGCGAGCAGTACTTC. The rearrangement uses TRBV7-9 and TRBJ2-5, with 11 bases that match TRBD1. The end of the DNA fits TRBJ2-7 better, so the J call may be wrong. Germline CDR1 and CDR2: SEHNR and FQNEAQ (reference sequence). The CDR3 runs 14 residues.

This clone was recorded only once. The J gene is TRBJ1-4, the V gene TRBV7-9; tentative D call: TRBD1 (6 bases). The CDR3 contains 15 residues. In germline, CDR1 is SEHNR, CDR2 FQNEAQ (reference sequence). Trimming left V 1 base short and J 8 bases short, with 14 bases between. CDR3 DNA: TGTGCCAGCAGCTTAGATCCGGGGGCGCGGGAAAAACTGTTTTTT. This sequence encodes CASSLDPGAREKLFF.

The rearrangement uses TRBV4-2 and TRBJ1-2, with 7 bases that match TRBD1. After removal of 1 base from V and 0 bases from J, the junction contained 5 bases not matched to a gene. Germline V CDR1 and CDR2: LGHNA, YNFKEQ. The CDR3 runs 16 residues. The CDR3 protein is CASSQVVDRANYGYTF. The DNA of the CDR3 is TGTGCCAGCAGCCAAGTGGTCGACAGGGCTAACTATGGCTACACCTTC.

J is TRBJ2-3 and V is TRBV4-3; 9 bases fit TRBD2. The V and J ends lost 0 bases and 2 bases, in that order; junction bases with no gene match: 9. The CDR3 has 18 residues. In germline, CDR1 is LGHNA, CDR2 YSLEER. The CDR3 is CASSQDSGSNLNTDTQYF. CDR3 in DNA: TGCGCCAGCAGCCAAGATAGCGGGAGTAACCTAAACACAGATACGCAGTATTTT.